This TCR beta chain derives from a study of T cells after yellow fever vaccination. Whole-study findings and limits: Post-booster repertoires contained most primary-vaccination clones again (around 97% CD4, around 88% CD8).

This clonotype was recorded a few times. What it binds is unknown. TCRdb redid the calling of the 5' RACE reads with MiXCR, one entry per CDR3 protein. The data show hundreds of thousands of distinct CDR3 sequences, around 12% seen once. This clonotype was sampled from a man aged 30 to 45 who received the YFV17D yellow fever vaccine. The sample here was PBMCs, taken on the day of the yellow fever booster vaccination.

CDR3 nucleotide sequence: TGTGCCACCAGTGGCCAGGAGGCGGGAGTCGGCAATCAGCCCCAGCATTTT. Translation gives CATSGQEAGVGNQPQHF. This sequence joins TRBV24-1 and TRBJ1-5; D remains ambiguous. Germline V gives CDR1 KGHDR, CDR2 SFDVKD. The CDR3 runs to 17 residues. Trimming pared 5 bases from V and 2 bases from J, leaving 18 bases between.